Presented here are 8 T cell receptor beta chains from one specimen sequenced in a study of cytomegalovirus exposure and HLA in healthy donors. PCR employed 60 Vbeta and 13 Jbeta primers. Measured with immunoSEQ multiplex PCR; TCRdb has only the in-frame clones, and not every one. Here the sample spans some 200,000 clones, about 81% being singletons. Sequencing was carried out using PBMCs. These receptor sequences come from a middle-aged woman in good health and CMV-seronegative.

The chain employs TRBV6-5 and TRBJ2-7; tentatively, D is TRBD2 (6 bases). The CDR3 contains 13 residues. In germline, CDR1 is MNHEY, CDR2 SVGAGI. V shed 7 bases and J shed 1 base, with 11 bases lying between them. CDR3 in amino acids: CASKAEGSYEQYF. CDR3 DNA: TGTGCCAGCAAGGCGGAGGGATCCTACGAGCAGTACTTC.

V and J are TRBV4-1 and TRBJ2-1; maybe TRBD2 (5 bases). Germline CDR1 reads MGHRA; CDR2 reads YSYEKL. The CDR3 runs to 11 residues. The V gene lost 7 bases and the J gene lost 7 bases, with 8 bases spanning the gap. CDR3 sequence: CASTGGNEQFF. Written as DNA, the CDR3 is TGCGCCAGCACCGGAGGTAATGAGCAGTTCTTC.

V usage is TRBV4-1 and J usage is TRBJ1-2; D perhaps matches TRBD1 (6 bases). There are 16 residues in the CDR3. Germline CDR1 is MGHRA and CDR2 is YSYEKL. Between the trimmed V and J ends, which lost 0 bases and 2 bases, there was a span of 13 bases. CDR3 in amino acids: CASSQDLLTGNYGYTF. As DNA, the CDR3 is TGCGCCAGCAGCCAAGATCTCCTGACAGGAAACTATGGCTACACCTTC.

The sample holds a few counts of this clone. The genes are TRBV19 and TRBJ2-7; tentative D call: TRBD2 (5 bases). Trimming cost V 6 bases and J 3 bases, with 12 bases left between them. CDR1 LNHDA and CDR2 SQIVND come from the germline V gene (reference sequence). The CDR3 length is 13 residues. The CDR3 DNA is TGTGCCAGTAGCGGGAATAGTGGCTACGAGCAGTACTTC. Translated: CASSGNSGYEQYF.

The chain carries TRBV5-6 and TRBJ2-1; D is ambiguous. The CDR3 loop spans 11 amino acids. CDR1 is SGHDT and CDR2 is YYEEEE in the germline V gene. V was shortened by 3 bases and J by 5 bases, with 3 bases between the two germline ends. CDR3 in amino acids: CASSSDNEQFF. The DNA of the CDR3 is TGTGCCAGCAGCTCGGACAATGAGCAGTTCTTC.

A few counts support this clone. CDR3 bases: TGTGCCAGTAGTCTGGACAGGTCTGGCTACACCTTC. Amino acids: CASSLDRSGYTF. The genes are TRBV19 and TRBJ1-2, with TRBD1 identical over 7 bases. The CDR3 totals 12 residues. The germline V gene encodes CDR1 LNHDA and CDR2 SQIVND (reference sequence). Trimming took 5 bases from V and 7 from J; bases not matched to a gene: 4.

The chain recombines TRBV28 with TRBJ1-5, with 8 nucleotides matching TRBD1. Germline V gene lookup returns CDR1 MDHEN and CDR2 SYDVKM. V shed 5 bases, J shed 0 bases, and the junction held 12 bases outside the gene matches. The length of the CDR3 is 18 residues. CDR3: CASSPQGDQLYSNQPQHF. The CDR3 coding sequence is TGTGCCAGCAGTCCACAGGGGGACCAGCTTTATAGCAATCAGCCCCAGCATTTT. Full variable domain (remainder filled in from reference TRBV28 and TRBJ1-5): DVKVTQSSRYLVKRTGEKVFLECVQDMDHENMFWYRQDPGLGLRLIYFSYDVKMKEKGDIPEGYSVSREKKERFSLILESASTNQTSMYLCASSPQGDQLYSNQPQHFGDGTRLSIL.

The chain is built from TRBV28 and TRBJ1-2; 7 nucleotides agree with TRBD1. Per the germline V gene, CDR1 is MDHEN and CDR2 is SYDVKM. The CDR3 extends over 13 amino acids. J gave up 8 bases and V 2 bases, and 5 bases lay outside the gene matches. DNA of the CDR3: TGTGCCAGCAGTTTAGGAGACAGGGTCGGCTACACCTTC. The encoded protein is CASSLGDRVGYTF.